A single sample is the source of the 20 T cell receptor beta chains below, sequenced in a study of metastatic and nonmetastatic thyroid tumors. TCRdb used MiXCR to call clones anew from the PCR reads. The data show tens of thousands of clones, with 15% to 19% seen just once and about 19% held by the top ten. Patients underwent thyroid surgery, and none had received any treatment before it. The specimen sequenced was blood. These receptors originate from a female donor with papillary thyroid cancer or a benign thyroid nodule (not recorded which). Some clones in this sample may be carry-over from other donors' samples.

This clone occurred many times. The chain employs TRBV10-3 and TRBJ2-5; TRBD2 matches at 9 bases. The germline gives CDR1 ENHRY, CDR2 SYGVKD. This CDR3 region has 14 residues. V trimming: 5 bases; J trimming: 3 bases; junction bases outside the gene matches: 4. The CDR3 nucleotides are TGTGCCATCAGTAGAGCGGGAGGAGAAGAGACCCAGTACTTC. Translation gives CAISRAGGEETQYF.

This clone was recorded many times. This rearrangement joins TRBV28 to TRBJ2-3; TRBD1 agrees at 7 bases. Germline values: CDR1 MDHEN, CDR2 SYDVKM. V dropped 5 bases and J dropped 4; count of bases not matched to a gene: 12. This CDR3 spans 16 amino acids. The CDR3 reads CASSHNTGALADTQYF. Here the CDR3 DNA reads TGTGCCAGCAGTCATAATACAGGGGCGTTAGCAGATACGCAGTATTTT. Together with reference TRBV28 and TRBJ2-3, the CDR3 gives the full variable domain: DVKVTQSSRYLVKRTGEKVFLECVQDMDHENMFWYRQDPGLGLRLIYFSYDVKMKEKGDIPEGYSVSREKKERFSLILESASTNQTSMYLCASSHNTGALADTQYFGPGTRLTVL.

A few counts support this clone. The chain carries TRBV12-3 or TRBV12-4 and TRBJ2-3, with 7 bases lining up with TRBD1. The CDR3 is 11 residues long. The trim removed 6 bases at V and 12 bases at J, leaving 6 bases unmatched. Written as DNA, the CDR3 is TGTGCCAGCAGCCTCGGACAGGTTCAGTATTTT. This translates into CASSLGQVQYF.

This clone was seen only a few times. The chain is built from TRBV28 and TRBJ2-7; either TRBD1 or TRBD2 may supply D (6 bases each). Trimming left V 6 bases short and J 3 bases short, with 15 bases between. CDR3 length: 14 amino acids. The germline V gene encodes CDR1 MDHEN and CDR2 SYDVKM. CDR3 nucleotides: TGTGCCAGCAGGCAGGGGAGGAGTATCTACGAGCAGTACTTC. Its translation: CASRQGRSIYEQYF.

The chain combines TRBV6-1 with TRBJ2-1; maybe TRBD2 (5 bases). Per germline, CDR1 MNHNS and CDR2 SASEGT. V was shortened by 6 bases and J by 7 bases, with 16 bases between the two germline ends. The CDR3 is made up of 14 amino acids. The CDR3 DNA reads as TGTGCCAGCAGGAACATAGGGAGAGGGAATGAGCAGTTCTTC. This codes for CASRNIGRGNEQFF.

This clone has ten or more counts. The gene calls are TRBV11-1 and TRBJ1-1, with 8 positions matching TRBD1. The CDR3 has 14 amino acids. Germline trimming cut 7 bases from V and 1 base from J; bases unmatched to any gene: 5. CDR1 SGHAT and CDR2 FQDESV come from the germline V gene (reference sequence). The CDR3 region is CASTRTGRNTEAFF. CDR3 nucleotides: TGTGCCAGCACCCGGACAGGGCGGAACACTGAAGCTTTCTTT. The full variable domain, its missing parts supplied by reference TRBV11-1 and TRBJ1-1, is EAEVAQSPRYKITEKSQAVAFWCDPISGHATLYWYRQILGQGPELLVQFQDESVVDDSQLPKDRFSAERLKGVDSTLKIQPAELGDSAMYLCASTRTGRNTEAFFGQGTRLTVV.

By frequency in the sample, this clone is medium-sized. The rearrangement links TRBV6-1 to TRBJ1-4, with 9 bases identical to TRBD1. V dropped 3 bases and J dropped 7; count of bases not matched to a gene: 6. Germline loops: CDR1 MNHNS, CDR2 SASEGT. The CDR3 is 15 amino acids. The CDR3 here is CASSDSTGGREKLFF. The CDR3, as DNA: TGTGCCAGCAGTGATTCGACAGGGGGGCGTGAAAAACTGTTTTTT.

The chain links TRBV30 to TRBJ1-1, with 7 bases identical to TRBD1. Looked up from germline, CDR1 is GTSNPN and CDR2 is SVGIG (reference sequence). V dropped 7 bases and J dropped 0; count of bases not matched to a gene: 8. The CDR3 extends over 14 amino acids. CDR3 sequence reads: CASSGGGVNTEAFF. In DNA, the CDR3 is TGTGCCTCCTCAGGGGGGGGTGTGAACACTGAAGCTTTCTTT. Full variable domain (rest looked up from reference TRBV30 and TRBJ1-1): SQTIHQWPATLVQPVGSPLSLECTVEGTSNPNLYWYRQAAGRGLQLLFYSVGIGQISSEVPQNLSASRPQDRQFILSSKKLLLSDSGFYLCASSGGGVNTEAFFGQGTRLTVV.

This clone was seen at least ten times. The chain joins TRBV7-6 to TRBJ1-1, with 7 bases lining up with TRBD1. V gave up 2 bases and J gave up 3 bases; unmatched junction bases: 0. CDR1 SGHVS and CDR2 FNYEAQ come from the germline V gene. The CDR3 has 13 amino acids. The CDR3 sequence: CASSLTGDTEAFF. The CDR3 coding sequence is TGTGCCAGCAGCTTAACAGGGGACACTGAAGCTTTCTTT.

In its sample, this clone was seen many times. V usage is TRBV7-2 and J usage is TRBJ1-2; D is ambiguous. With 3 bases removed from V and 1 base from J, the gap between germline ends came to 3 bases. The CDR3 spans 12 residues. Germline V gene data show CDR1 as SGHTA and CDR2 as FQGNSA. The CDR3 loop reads CASSLLNYGYTF. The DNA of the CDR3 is TGTGCCAGCAGCTTGCTTAACTATGGCTACACCTTC.

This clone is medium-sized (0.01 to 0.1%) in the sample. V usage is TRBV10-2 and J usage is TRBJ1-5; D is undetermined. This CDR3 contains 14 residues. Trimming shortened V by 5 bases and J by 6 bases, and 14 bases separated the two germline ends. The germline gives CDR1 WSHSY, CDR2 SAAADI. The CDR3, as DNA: TGCGCCAGCAGTTTGGGGTGGGAGGGTCAGCCCCAGCATTTT. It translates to CASSLGWEGQPQHF.

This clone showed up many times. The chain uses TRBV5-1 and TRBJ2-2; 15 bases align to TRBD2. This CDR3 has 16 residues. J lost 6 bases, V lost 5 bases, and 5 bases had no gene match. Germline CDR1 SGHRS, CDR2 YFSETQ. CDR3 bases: TGCGCCAGCAGTTCCCGGACTAGCGGGGGGGCCGGGGAGCTGTTTTTT. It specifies CASSSRTSGGAGELFF.

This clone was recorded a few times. CDR3 DNA sequence: TGTGCCAGTGGAGCGTGGTATGGCTACACCTTC. Its protein is CASGAWYGYTF. The V gene is TRBV6-1, the J gene TRBJ1-2; no clear D. Trimming removed 9 bases from V and 5 bases from J, with 10 bases in between. CDR3 length: 11 residues. Germline CDR1 MNHNS, CDR2 SASEGT.

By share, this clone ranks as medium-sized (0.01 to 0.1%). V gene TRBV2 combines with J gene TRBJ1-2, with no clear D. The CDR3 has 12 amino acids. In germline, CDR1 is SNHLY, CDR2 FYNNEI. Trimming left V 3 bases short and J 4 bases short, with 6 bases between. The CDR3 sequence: CASSDEVYGYTF. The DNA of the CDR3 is TGTGCCAGCAGTGACGAGGTCTATGGCTACACCTTC. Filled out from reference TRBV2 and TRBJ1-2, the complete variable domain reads EPEVTQTPSHQVTQMGQEVILRCVPISNHLYFYWYRQILGQKVEFLVSFYNNEISEKSEIFDDQFSVERPDGSNFTLKIRSTKLEDSAMYFCASSDEVYGYTFGSGTRLTVV.

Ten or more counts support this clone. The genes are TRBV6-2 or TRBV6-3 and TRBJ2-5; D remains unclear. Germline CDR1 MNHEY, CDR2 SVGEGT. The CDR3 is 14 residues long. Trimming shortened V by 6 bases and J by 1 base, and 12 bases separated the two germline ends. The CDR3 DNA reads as TGTGCCAGCAGGCTCCCTTCGGTCCAAGAGACCCAGTACTTC. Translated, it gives CASRLPSVQETQYF.

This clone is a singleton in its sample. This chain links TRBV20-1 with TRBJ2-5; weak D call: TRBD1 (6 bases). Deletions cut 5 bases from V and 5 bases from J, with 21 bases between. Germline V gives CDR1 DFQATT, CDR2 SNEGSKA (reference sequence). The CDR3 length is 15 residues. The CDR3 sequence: CSAPDRLTGSETQYF. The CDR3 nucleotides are TGCAGTGCTCCTGATAGGCTAACAGGGAGCGAGACCCAGTACTTC.

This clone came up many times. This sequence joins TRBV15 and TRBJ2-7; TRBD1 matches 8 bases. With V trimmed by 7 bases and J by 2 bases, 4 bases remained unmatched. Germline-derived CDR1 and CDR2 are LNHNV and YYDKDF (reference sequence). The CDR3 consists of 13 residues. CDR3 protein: CATKETGAYEQYF. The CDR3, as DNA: TGTGCCACCAAGGAGACAGGGGCCTACGAGCAGTACTTC.

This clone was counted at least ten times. CDR3 bases: TGTGCCATCAGGACTGACAGGGTCGACACTGAAGCTTTCTTT. Residues: CAIRTDRVDTEAFF. The chain combines TRBV10-3 with TRBJ1-1; 7 nucleotides agree with TRBD1. With 6 bases clipped from V and 3 bases from J, the junction kept 7 bases outside the gene matches. Germline loops: CDR1 ENHRY, CDR2 SYGVKD. The CDR3 has 14 amino acids.

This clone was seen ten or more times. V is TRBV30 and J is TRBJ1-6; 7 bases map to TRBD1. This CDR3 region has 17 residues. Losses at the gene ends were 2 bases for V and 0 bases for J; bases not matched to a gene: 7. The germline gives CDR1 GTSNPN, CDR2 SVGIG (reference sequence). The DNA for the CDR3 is TGTGCCTGGAGTCTCATGTCAGGGGGCTCCTATAATTCACCCCTCCACTTT. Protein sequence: CAWSLMSGGSYNSPLHF.

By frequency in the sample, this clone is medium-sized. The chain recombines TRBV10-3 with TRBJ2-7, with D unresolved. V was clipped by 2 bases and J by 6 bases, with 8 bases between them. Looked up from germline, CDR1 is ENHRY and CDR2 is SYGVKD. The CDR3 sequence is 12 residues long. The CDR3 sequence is CAISEGSPEQYF. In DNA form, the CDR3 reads TGTGCCATCAGTGAGGGCAGTCCCGAGCAGTACTTC.